Below are 9 T cell receptor beta chains sequenced from a single sample in a study of shared clonotypes between healthy human individuals. In the naive CD8 group, cells lacked CD45RO and were positively selected for CCR7, so terminally differentiated effector memory CD45RA+ cells were left out. Assay: immunoSEQ multiplex PCR; the TCRdb copy retains only in-frame clones and omits some. The repertoire holds over 2 million clones, approximately 95% seen once, with 0.85% to 1.2% in the top ten. The sequenced sample was naive CD8+ T cells sorted from blood. These receptors all come from a man aged 18-30 years in good health.

The chain has TRBV7-9 and TRBJ1-4; a weak D match, TRBD1 (5 bases). CDR1 is SEHNR and CDR2 is FQNEAQ in the germline V gene (reference sequence). Trimming took 5 bases from V and 7 from J, leaving 23 bases between them. The length of the CDR3 is 17 residues. The CDR3 sequence is CASSPTGVGATIEKLFF. In DNA form, the CDR3 reads TGTGCCAGCAGCCCCACGGGAGTCGGGGCAACGATTGAAAAACTGTTTTTT. Drawing the rest from reference TRBV7-9 and TRBJ1-4, the complete variable domain is DTGVSQNPRHKITKRGQNVTFRCDPISEHNRLYWYRQTLGQGPEFLTYFQNEAQLEKSRLLSDRFSAERPKGSFSTLEIQRTEQGDSAMYLCASSPTGVGATIEKLFFGSGTQLSVL.

The chain combines TRBV7-9 with TRBJ2-7; D is unclear. V was shortened by 1 base and J by 2 bases, with 12 bases between the two germline ends. The CDR3 is 15 residues long. Germline V gives CDR1 SEHNR, CDR2 FQNEAQ (reference sequence). CDR3 amino acids: CASSLVGPQAYEQYF. In DNA form, the CDR3 reads TGTGCCAGCAGCTTAGTCGGCCCTCAGGCCTACGAGCAGTACTTC.

V and J are TRBV10-2 and TRBJ2-1; the D is unclear. V was shortened by 4 bases and J by 7 bases, with 20 bases between the two germline ends. CDR3 size: 16 residues. Germline loops: CDR1 WSHSY, CDR2 SAAADI. In DNA, the CDR3 is TGCGCCAGCAGTGTCTCCGACCTACCCCTCGGGAATGAGCAGTTCTTC. It specifies CASSVSDLPLGNEQFF.

This clone was counted once. The chain is built from TRBV4-3 and TRBJ1-2, with 12 bases matching TRBD1. There are 20 residues in the CDR3. Trimming cost V 0 bases and J 6 bases; bases outside gene matches: 17. CDR1 and CDR2 from the germline V gene are LGHNA and YSLEER. The CDR3 DNA reads TGCGCCAGCAGCCAAGATTCAGGGACGGGACAGGGGGCCTCTTTGGATGGCTACACCTTC. Amino acids: CASSQDSGTGQGASLDGYTF.

Worth noting for this clone: The sample holds other DNA sequences that translate to the same CDR3. The chain combines TRBV9 with TRBJ2-1; D is uncertain. CDR1 and CDR2 from the germline V gene are SGDLS and YYNGEE. Deletions cut 3 bases from V and 0 bases from J, with 10 bases between. There are 15 residues in the CDR3. The CDR3, as DNA: TGTGCCAGCAGCGCAACGGGTAGCTCCTACAATGAGCAGTTCTTC. Its translation: CASSATGSSYNEQFF.

This chain links TRBV5-4 with TRBJ2-5; TRBD2 aligns across 7 bases. CDR1 SGHNT and CDR2 YYREEE come from the germline V gene (reference sequence). There are 14 residues in the CDR3. The ends lost 3 bases at V and 5 bases at J; junction bases unmatched: 7. The CDR3: CASSSSGMGETQYF. Here the CDR3 DNA reads TGTGCCAGCAGCTCCAGCGGGATGGGTGAGACCCAGTACTTC. Drawing the rest from reference TRBV5-4 and TRBJ2-5, the complete variable domain is ETGVTQSPTHLIKTRGQQVTLRCSSQSGHNTVSWYQQALGQGPQFIFQYYREEENGRGNFPPRFSGLQFPNYSSELNVNALELDDSALYLCASSSSGMGETQYFGPGTRLLVL.

The chain couples TRBV4-1 to TRBJ1-5; D is possibly TRBD1 (5 bases). Trimming took off 4 bases at V and 4 bases at J, with 11 bases between the two ends. The V gene's germline CDR1 is MGHRA and CDR2 YSYEKL. The CDR3 sequence is 14 residues long. CDR3 nucleotides: TGCGCCAGCAGCCCAGGGAATGGGAATCAGCCCCAGCATTTT. It encodes CASSPGNGNQPQHF.

Notes on this clone: The sample contains more than one DNA sequence encoding this CDR3. The CDR3 protein is CASTAGTASYEQYF. The CDR3 bases are TGTGCCAGCACCGCCGGGACTGCTTCCTACGAGCAGTACTTC. The V gene is TRBV5-6, the J gene TRBJ2-7, with D perhaps matching TRBD2 (6 bases). The CDR3 length is 14 residues. CDR1 and CDR2 (germline): SGHDT, YYEEEE. V lost 6 bases to trimming and J lost 1 base, with 14 bases between them.

With regard to this clone: The same CDR3 is also encoded by other DNA sequences in this sample. As DNA, the CDR3 is TGTGCCAGCAGTTTACAGGGGGGATCCTACGAGCAGTACTTC. Translated, it gives CASSLQGGSYEQYF. The chain carries TRBV28 and TRBJ2-7; D might be TRBD1 (7 bases). Trimming removed 2 bases at V and 1 base at J, with 9 bases between. Germline CDR1 MDHEN, CDR2 SYDVKM. The CDR3 is 14 residues long.